This T cell receptor (beta chain) was documented in a study of T cell repertoires in ileal Crohn's disease. Looking at the study overall: At surgery, 30% to 40% of patients smoked, with median disease duration 7.9 years.

Trimming removed 3 bases at V and 5 bases at J, with 10 bases between. This CDR3 is built from 14 residues. In germline, CDR1 is SGHTA, CDR2 FQGNSA. This clone was counted a single time. Its antigen is unknown. General study findings and limits: Every patient over 26.8% clonality showed endoscopic recurrence. Compared with non-smokers, active smokers at surgery showed more clonal expansions. Sorted CD8 T cells held more high-frequency clones than CD4.

Method: immunoSEQ multiplex PCR; TCRdb's copy keeps in-frame clones and lacks some. The table includes 15,000 to 20,000 clones, around 90% detected once. The rearrangement links TRBV7-2 to TRBJ2-2; D ambiguous. The sample was ileal tissue. The origin of this receptor is an adult with Crohn's disease. CDR3 sequence: CASSFSVPTGELFF. In DNA form, the CDR3 reads TGTGCCAGCAGCTTTTCGGTTCCGACCGGGGAGCTGTTTTTT.